This is a list of T cell receptor beta chains from one sample in a study of neurological immune-mediated disorders. TCRdb ran MiXCR on the 5' RACE reads and lists one entry per CDR3 protein. The table shows more than 55,000 distinct CDR3 sequences, with around 9.7% occurring only once. Sequencing was carried out using PBMCs. The receptors were gathered from a man aged 25 to 40 in good health. Both conserved end residues are part of each CDR3.

V,J,CDR3
TRBV12-3/TRBV12-4,TRBJ1-1,CASSTGLNTEAFF
TRBV18,TRBJ2-3,CASSPLITDTQYF
TRBV11-2,TRBJ2-1,CASSLRPSPDNEQFF
TRBV24-1,TRBJ1-5,CATSEGQGRNQPQHF
TRBV12-3/TRBV12-4,TRBJ1-2,CASSFRAAVPRGYTF
TRBV28,TRBJ2-6,CASNAGANVLTF
TRBV6-5,TRBJ1-6,CASSYRTGADSPLHF
TRBV27,TRBJ1-4,CASSPGTAREKLFF
TRBV2,TRBJ2-2,CASSEVTENTGELFF
TRBV11-2,TRBJ2-5,CASSGTADRQYF